This T cell receptor delta chain was identified in a study of γδ T cells in repeated Plasmodium falciparum infection. Study details: The natural-infection arm compared Malian children under seasonal malaria with matched Australian children.

Vgamma9/Vdelta2+ and Vdelta2-negative gammadelta T cells were flow-sorted from PBMC for bulk sequencing. TCRdb repeated clone calling on the multiplex PCR reads with CATT. Found here are around 57,000 delta-chain clones, around 1.7% of them singletons; the top ten hold 15%. Broader study findings: Repeated controlled infections reportedly drove waves of new clonotype selection in Vdelta2-negative, mostly Vdelta1+, gammadelta repertoires.

Germline V CDR1 and CDR2: TSWWSYY, QGS. The CDR3 covers 16 residues. Trimming took 1 base from V and 4 from J, leaving 16 bases between them. This clone is medium-sized within its sample. No antigen is known for it. The same CDR3 also results from other DNA sequences found in this sample. This sequence originates from a pool of human donors (malaria-infected and uninfected, not separated). The V call is TRDV1, the J call TRDJ1; D is perhaps TRDD3 (6 bases). The sample comprised gamma-delta T cells from blood. The CDR3 DNA reads TGTGCTCTTGGGGAACGCTTGGGGGTCTGCGGCGATAAACTCATCTTT. Encoded protein: CALGERLGVCGDKLIF.